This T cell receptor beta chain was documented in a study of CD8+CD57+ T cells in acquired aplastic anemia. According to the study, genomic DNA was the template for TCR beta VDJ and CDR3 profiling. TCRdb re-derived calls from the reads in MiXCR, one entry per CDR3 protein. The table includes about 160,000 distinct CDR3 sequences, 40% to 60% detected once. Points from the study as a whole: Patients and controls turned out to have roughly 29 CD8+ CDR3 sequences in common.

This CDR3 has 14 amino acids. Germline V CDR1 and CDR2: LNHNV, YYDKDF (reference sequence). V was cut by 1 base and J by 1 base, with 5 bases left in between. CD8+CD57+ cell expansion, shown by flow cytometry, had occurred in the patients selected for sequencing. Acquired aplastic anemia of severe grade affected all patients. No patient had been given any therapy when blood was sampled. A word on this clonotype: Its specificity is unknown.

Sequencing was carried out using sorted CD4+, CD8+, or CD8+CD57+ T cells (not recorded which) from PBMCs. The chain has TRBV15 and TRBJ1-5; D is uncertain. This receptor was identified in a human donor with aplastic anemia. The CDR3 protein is CATSRGVSNQPQHF. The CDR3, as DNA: TGTGCCACCAGCAGAGGGGTGAGCAATCAGCCCCAGCATTTT. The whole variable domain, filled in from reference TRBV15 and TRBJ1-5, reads DAMVIQNPRYQVTQFGKPVTLSCSQTLNHNVMYWYQQKSSQAPKLLFHYYDKDFNNEADTPDNFQSRRPNTSFCFLDIRSPGLGDTAMYLCATSRGVSNQPQHFGDGTRLSIL.